This is a list of T cell receptor beta chains from one sample in a study of technical replicates of blood from a few donors. Method: immunoSEQ multiplex PCR; TCRdb's copy keeps in-frame clones and lacks some. The table has about 79,000 clones, approximately 92% seen once. Sequenced sample: T cells isolated from PBMCs. The receptors derive from a human donor in good health. Some clones in this sample may be carry-over from other donors' samples. Both conserved end residues are part of each CDR3. Fields, in order: D gene, V gene, J gene, clone size, CDR3 protein, CDR3 DNA. The D gene is left open where the match is weak. Expanded clones are given a class, and other clones once, few, many or no size at all.

TRBD2	TRBV15	TRBJ2-3	NA	CATSRIGLGTSLTDTQYF	TGTGCCACCAGCAGGATTGGCCTTGGGACTAGCCTCACAGATACGCAGTATTTT
TRBD1	TRBV9	TRBJ2-2	NA	CAKGQGNTGELFF	TGTGCCAAGGGACAGGGGAACACCGGGGAGCTGTTTTTT
NA	TRBV9	TRBJ1-2	NA	CASSTVASYLNYGYTF	TGTGCCAGCAGCACAGTTGCATCTTACTTAAACTATGGCTACACCTTC
NA	TRBV5-1	TRBJ1-2	NA	CASSLVGNYGYTF	TGCGCCAGCAGCTTAGTGGGCAACTATGGCTACACCTTC
NA	TRBV5-1	TRBJ2-7	NA	CASSPDTTTYEQYF	TGCGCCAGCAGCCCGGACACGACAACTTACGAGCAGTACTTC
NA	TRBV29-1	TRBJ1-1	NA	CSVQGFGMNTEAFF	TGCAGCGTCCAGGGATTTGGCATGAACACTGAAGCTTTCTTT
NA	TRBV5-6	TRBJ1-2	NA	CASSLRRSYGYTF	TGTGCCAGCAGCTTAAGGCGGAGCTATGGCTACACCTTC
TRBD1	TRBV6-5	TRBJ2-7	NA	CASSTPDRDEQYF	TGTGCCAGCAGTACACCTGACAGGGACGAGCAGTACTTC
NA	TRBV6-6	TRBJ1-2	NA	CASSLDKDYGYTF	TGTGCCAGCAGTTTAGACAAGGACTATGGCTACACCTTC
NA	TRBV6-5	TRBJ2-1	NA	CASSYSKSKEQFF	TGTGCCAGCAGTTACTCGAAATCTAAGGAGCAGTTCTTC
NA	TRBV5-4	TRBJ1-2	NA	CASSPMAGYGYTF	TGTGCCAGCAGCCCTATGGCGGGCTATGGCTACACCTTC
TRBD2	TRBV18	TRBJ2-3	NA	CASSPELAGTTDTQYF	TGTGCCAGCTCACCAGAACTAGCGGGAACCACAGATACGCAGTATTTT
TRBD1	TRBV28	TRBJ2-1	NA	CASSPPGQINNEQFF	TGTGCCAGCAGTCCCCCGGGACAGATAAACAATGAGCAGTTCTTC
TRBD1	TRBV5-6	TRBJ2-6	NA	CASSLAGQGWSGANVLTF	TGTGCCAGCAGCCTTGCAGGACAGGGTTGGTCGGGGGCCAACGTCCTGACTTTC
TRBD1	TRBV19	TRBJ1-4	once	CASSKSSGTGYKSEKLFF	TGTGCCAGTAGTAAATCCTCCGGGACAGGGTACAAATCTGAAAAACTGTTTTTT
NA	TRBV6-1	TRBJ2-2	NA	CASSETSSNTGELFF	TGTGCCAGCAGTGAAACTAGCTCGAACACCGGGGAGCTGTTTTTT
TRBD1	TRBV28	TRBJ1-1	NA	CASSSSGQGSEAFF	TGTGCCAGCAGTTCGTCAGGACAGGGGTCTGAAGCTTTCTTT
TRBD1	TRBV6-5	TRBJ2-7	once	CASTISGQGAEQYF	TGTGCCAGCACCATATCGGGACAGGGGGCCGAGCAGTACTTC
TRBD2	TRBV4-2	TRBJ2-1	once	CASSQDSSGSGNEQFF	TGTGCCAGCAGCCAAGATTCTAGCGGGAGCGGCAATGAGCAGTTCTTC
NA	TRBV14	TRBJ2-3	once	CASSRQGGVTDTQYF	TGTGCCAGCAGCCGCCAGGGCGGGGTCACAGATACGCAGTATTTT
TRBD2	TRBV6-5	TRBJ2-7	NA	CASSYREAGGTYEQYF	TGTGCCAGCAGTTACCGGGAGGCGGGTGGAACCTACGAGCAGTACTTC
NA	TRBV14	TRBJ2-1	NA	CASGPSYNEQFF	TGTGCCAGCGGCCCGTCCTACAATGAGCAGTTCTTC
TRBD1	TRBV6-5	TRBJ2-7	NA	CASSYWEGQGAYEQYF	TGTGCCAGCAGTTACTGGGAAGGACAGGGGGCCTACGAGCAGTACTTC
NA	TRBV7-3	TRBJ2-7	few	CASSLTGGYEQYF	TGTGCCAGCAGCTTAACAGGGGGCTACGAGCAGTACTTC
TRBD1	TRBV7-2	TRBJ2-7	NA	CASSFGQGIDYEQYF	TGTGCCAGCAGTTTCGGACAGGGGATAGACTACGAGCAGTACTTC
TRBD1	TRBV2	TRBJ2-7	NA	CASSYDRDAYEQYF	TGTGCCAGCAGTTACGACAGGGACGCCTACGAGCAGTACTTC
TRBD2	TRBV4-3	TRBJ2-1	NA	CASSQDGLAEAEVYNEQFF	TGCGCCAGCAGCCAAGATGGGCTAGCGGAAGCAGAAGTATACAATGAGCAGTTCTTC
NA	TRBV7-9	TRBJ1-2	once	CASSLAVANYGYTF	TGTGCCAGCAGCTTAGCGGTAGCTAACTATGGCTACACCTTC
NA	TRBV7-9	TRBJ1-1	NA	CASSFQGNTEAFF	TGTGCCAGCAGCTTTCAGGGTAACACTGAAGCTTTCTTT